Each of the 30 T cell receptor beta chains below was sequenced from the same sample in a study of cytomegalovirus exposure and HLA in healthy donors. The PCR was carried out with 60 Vbeta primers and 13 Jbeta primers. Some clones are missing from TCRdb's copy, which holds only in-frame ones; the method was immunoSEQ multiplex PCR. The sample consists of roughly 150,000 clones, 73% of them appearing once. Sequencing used PBMCs. Receptor source: a woman younger than 35 in good health and CMV-seropositive.

This CDR3 is CASSLAGGSDEKLFF. CDR3 DNA: TGTGCCAGCAGCTTGGCCGGCGGGAGCGATGAAAAACTGTTTTTT. The genes are TRBV5-6 and TRBJ1-4; no reliable D call. Germline lookup yields CDR1 SGHDT and CDR2 YYEEEE. Trimming stripped 0 bases from V and 6 bases from J, with 12 bases between. CDR3 length equals 15 residues.

J is TRBJ2-7 and V is TRBV27; TRBD1 matches 9 bases. The CDR3 consists of 15 residues. CDR1 is MNHEY and CDR2 is SMNVEV in the germline V gene (reference sequence). The trim removed 2 bases at V and 6 bases at J, leaving 8 bases unmatched. CDR3 nucleotides: TGTGCCAGCAGTTTAGACAGGGGGGTCTCGTCCGAGCAGTACTTC. The encoded protein is CASSLDRGVSSEQYF.

This clone was seen a few times. V is TRBV4-2 and J is TRBJ1-1; D gene uncertain. The CDR3 runs 13 residues. Germline V gene sequence: CDR1 LGHNA, CDR2 YNFKEQ. V was trimmed by 0 bases and J by 4 bases, leaving 6 bases between them. The CDR3 DNA reads as TGTGCCAGCAGCCAAGATCGACTCACTGAAGCTTTCTTT. Its translation is CASSQDRLTEAFF.

The chain couples TRBV7-2 to TRBJ2-3; 10 bases are a match to TRBD2. V shed 5 bases and J 4 bases; nucleotides not matched to a gene: 6. This CDR3 has 15 residues. The germline gives CDR1 SGHTA, CDR2 FQGNSA. CDR3 sequence (DNA): TGTGCCAGCAGCGAGATAGCGGGGGGTTCAGATACGCAGTATTTT. As protein: CASSEIAGGSDTQYF.

J is TRBJ1-2 and V is TRBV6-9, with TRBD1 as a possible D gene (5 bases). The CDR3 sequence is 16 residues long. Trimming removed 2 bases at V and 6 bases at J, with 19 bases between. Germline V gene sequence: CDR1 MNHGY, CDR2 SVAAGI. CDR3 loop: CASSYRKGLPRDGYTF. For the CDR3, the DNA is TGTGCCAGCAGTTATCGGAAGGGACTGCCCCGTGATGGCTACACCTTC.

The gene calls are TRBV7-9 and TRBJ2-1; D may be TRBD1 (5 bases). CDR3 length equals 17 residues. V lost 4 bases to trimming and J lost 4 bases, with 20 bases between them. CDR1 SEHNR and CDR2 FQNEAQ come from the germline V gene (reference sequence). CDR3 loop: CASSSQARAGSYNEQFF. The CDR3 DNA follows: TGTGCCAGCAGCTCCCAAGCAAGGGCAGGGTCTTACAATGAGCAGTTCTTC. Together with reference TRBV7-9 and TRBJ2-1, the CDR3 gives the full variable domain: DTGVSQNPRHKITKRGQNVTFRCDPISEHNRLYWYRQTLGQGPEFLTYFQNEAQLEKSRLLSDRFSAERPKGSFSTLEIQRTEQGDSAMYLCASSSQARAGSYNEQFFGPGTRLTVL.

Notes on this clone: Its ends do not fully match the called genes, so a read error is possible. This chain uses TRBV2 with TRBJ2-7; TRBD2 matches 14 bases. Per the germline V gene, CDR1 is SNHLY and CDR2 is FYNNEI. The CDR3 is 13 residues long. In DNA form, the CDR3 reads TGTGCCAGCAGTGAGACTAGCGGGGGGGCCATCCCCTTC. Translating it yields CASSETSGGAIPF.

The chain uses TRBV6-1 and TRBJ1-2; 7 bases match TRBD1. Germline trimming cut 7 bases from V and 4 bases from J; bases unmatched to any gene: 6. The CDR3 contains 13 residues. In germline, CDR1 is MNHNS, CDR2 SASEGT. The CDR3 reads CASTTTGAYGYTF. DNA of the CDR3: TGTGCCAGCACCACCACAGGGGCCTATGGCTACACCTTC.

The chain carries TRBV15 and TRBJ2-5; 11 nucleotides match TRBD2. V dropped 0 bases and J dropped 5; count of bases not matched to a gene: 5. The CDR3 has 16 residues. Germline assignment: CDR1 LNHNV and CDR2 YYDKDF (reference sequence). CDR3 loop: CATSREGSGGAETQYF. CDR3 coding DNA: TGTGCCACCAGCAGAGAAGGTAGCGGGGGGGCGGAGACCCAGTACTTC. Full variable domain (outside the CDR3, taken from reference TRBV15 and TRBJ2-5): DAMVIQNPRYQVTQFGKPVTLSCSQTLNHNVMYWYQQKSSQAPKLLFHYYDKDFNNEADTPDNFQSRRPNTSFCFLDIRSPGLGDTAMYLCATSREGSGGAETQYFGPGTRLLVL.

The gene calls are TRBV4-3 and TRBJ2-6; 8 positions agree with TRBD1. This CDR3 spans 17 amino acids. In germline, CDR1 is LGHNA, CDR2 YSLEER. Trimming cost V 4 bases and J 1 base; bases outside gene matches: 6. In DNA form, the CDR3 reads TGCGCCAGCAGCCCCCAGGGGGCGACATCTGGGGCCAACGTCCTGACTTTC. Its translation: CASSPQGATSGANVLTF.

This chain connects TRBV7-9 to TRBJ2-1; 7 bases map to TRBD1. The trim removed 1 base at V and 4 bases at J, leaving 13 bases unmatched. Per the germline V gene, CDR1 is SEHNR and CDR2 is FQNEAQ (reference sequence). CDR3 size: 18 residues. DNA for the CDR3: TGTGCCAGCAGCTTAGGACGTACAGGGGCTTCGGGATACAATGAGCAGTTCTTC. It translates to CASSLGRTGASGYNEQFF.

The rearrangement uses TRBV4-1 and TRBJ2-3, with TRBD2 identical over 9 bases. The CDR3 runs 18 residues. CDR1 MGHRA and CDR2 YSYEKL come from the germline V gene. V lost 0 bases, J lost 7 bases, and 14 bases stayed unmatched. The CDR3: CASSQELVAGALVNTQYF. The CDR3 bases are TGCGCCAGCAGCCAAGAGTTGGTAGCGGGGGCCCTAGTCAATACGCAGTATTTT.

This clone came up a few times. The rearrangement links TRBV6-1 to TRBJ1-3; D is perhaps TRBD1 (5 bases). Germline values: CDR1 MNHNS, CDR2 SASEGT. V was shortened by 2 bases and J by 3 bases, with 14 bases between the two germline ends. This CDR3 has 16 residues. The CDR3 DNA follows: TGTGCCAGCAGTGAATCAGTCAGAAGGGGTGGAAACACCATATATTTT. This translates into CASSESVRRGGNTIYF.

This clone was observed a few times. The gene calls are TRBV2 and TRBJ2-5; no reliable D call. The germline V gene encodes CDR1 SNHLY and CDR2 FYNNEI. With 2 bases removed from V and 3 bases from J, the gap between germline ends came to 4 bases. The CDR3 length is 12 residues. The CDR3: CASSEPEETQYF. The DNA of the CDR3 is TGTGCCAGCAGTGAACCAGAAGAGACCCAGTACTTC.

The chain carries TRBV7-6 and TRBJ2-2; 13 bases agree with TRBD2. Losses at the gene ends were 3 bases for V and 4 bases for J; bases not matched to a gene: 5. Germline CDR1 SGHVS, CDR2 FNYEAQ. This CDR3 contains 17 residues. The CDR3 DNA reads as TGTGCCAGCAGCTTGTGGACTAGCGGGGGAGGCACCGGGGAGCTGTTTTTT. Its translation is CASSLWTSGGGTGELFF. The whole variable domain, filled in from reference TRBV7-6 and TRBJ2-2, reads GAGVSQSPRYKVTKRGQDVALRCDPISGHVSLYWYRQALGQGPEFLTYFNYEAQQDKSGLPNDRFSAERPEGSISTLTIQRTEQRDSAMYRCASSLWTSGGGTGELFFGEGSRLTVL.

The rearrangement joins TRBV10-3 to TRBJ2-3; D perhaps matches TRBD1 (6 bases). With 3 bases removed from V and 4 bases from J, the gap between germline ends came to 14 bases. This CDR3 comprises 15 residues. The V gene's germline CDR1 is ENHRY and CDR2 SYGVKD. In nucleotides, the CDR3 is TGTGCCATCAGTGAAGGGTGGACAGTATCAGATACGCAGTATTTT. Translating it yields CAISEGWTVSDTQYF.

The rearrangement links TRBV6-1 to TRBJ2-5; the D is unclear. TRBJ2-7 explains the end of the DNA better; the J call may be wrong. The CDR3 consists of 14 residues. Germline CDR1 reads MNHNS; CDR2 reads SASEGT. This CDR3 reads CASSEGIYSYEQYF. Written as DNA, the CDR3 is TGTGCCAGCAGTGAGGGCATCTACTCCTACGAGCAGTACTTC.

This sequence joins TRBV5-6 and TRBJ2-7, with 7 nucleotides matching TRBD2. Germline CDR1 is SGHDT and CDR2 is YYEEEE. The length of the CDR3 is 15 residues. Germline trimming cut 4 bases from V and 3 bases from J; bases unmatched to any gene: 10. Here the CDR3 reads CASSPRSGLFYEQYF. The CDR3, as DNA: TGTGCCAGCAGCCCCCGTAGCGGGCTGTTCTACGAGCAGTACTTC. The full variable domain, completed using reference TRBV5-6 and TRBJ2-7, is DAGVTQSPTHLIKTRGQQVTLRCSPKSGHDTVSWYQQALGQGPQFIFQYYEEEERQRGNFPDRFSGHQFPNYSSELNVNALLLGDSALYLCASSPRSGLFYEQYFGPGTRLTVT.

This clone showed up just once. The chain is built from TRBV4-2 and TRBJ2-7, with a tentative D call TRBD1 (6 bases). Germline values: CDR1 LGHNA, CDR2 YNFKEQ. The CDR3 is 14 amino acids. Trimming stripped 2 bases from V and 3 bases from J, with 11 bases between. In DNA, the CDR3 is TGTGCCAGCAGCCAACCTCTGGACAGCTACGAGCAGTACTTC. It translates to CASSQPLDSYEQYF.

The rearrangement joins TRBV7-2 to TRBJ1-6, with TRBD1 identical over 8 bases. This CDR3 is built from 18 residues. Germline V gene sequence: CDR1 SGHTA, CDR2 FQGNSA. The junction had 15 bases not matched to a gene; V was cut back by 5 bases and J by 6 bases. Written as DNA, the CDR3 is TGTGCCAGCAGCCACCCCCCCGGGACAGGCAGTTCTAATTCACCCCTCCACTTT. Translating gives CASSHPPGTGSSNSPLHF.

This clone appeared a single time. The chain uses TRBV5-4 and TRBJ1-2, with 7 bases that match TRBD1. The CDR3 is 14 amino acids. Per the germline V gene, CDR1 is SGHNT and CDR2 is YYREEE (reference sequence). V was clipped by 4 bases and J by 2 bases; unmatched bases: 5. The CDR3 loop is CASSQQTGNYGYTF. In DNA form, the CDR3 reads TGTGCCAGCAGCCAACAGACAGGGAACTATGGCTACACCTTC.

CDR3 coding DNA: TGTGCCAGCAGTTTGGGGACAGGGTTAGGACCCCTCCACTTT. It translates to CASSLGTGLGPLHF. The V call is TRBV27, the J call TRBJ1-6, with 9 bases fitting TRBD1. The length of the CDR3 is 14 residues. Looked up from germline, CDR1 is MNHEY and CDR2 is SMNVEV (reference sequence). Trimming at V came to 3 bases and at J to 12 bases, leaving 6 bases not matched to a gene.

This CDR3 is CASSTGTGGRTEAFF. The CDR3 DNA is TGTGCCAGTAGTACTGGGACAGGGGGCAGGACTGAAGCTTTCTTT. This chain joins TRBV19 and TRBJ1-1, with 12 bases identical to TRBD1. CDR1 is LNHDA, CDR2 SQIVND, per germline (reference sequence). V dropped 4 bases and J dropped 5; count of bases not matched to a gene: 5. The CDR3 contains 15 residues.

The chain combines TRBV7-2 with TRBJ1-1; TRBD1 matches at 8 bases. The CDR3 consists of 13 residues. The germline CDR1 and CDR2 sequences are SGHTA and FQGNSA. Trimming cost V 5 bases and J 4 bases; bases outside gene matches: 3. CDR3 residues: CASSPTGGTEAFF. For the CDR3, the DNA is TGTGCCAGCAGCCCTACAGGGGGCACTGAAGCTTTCTTT.

The J gene is TRBJ2-5, the V gene TRBV5-4, with TRBD2 identical over 11 bases. The junction had 11 bases not matched to a gene; V was cut back by 3 bases and J by 4 bases. In germline, CDR1 is SGHNT, CDR2 YYREEE (reference sequence). The CDR3 spans 17 residues. The CDR3 sequence: CASSSSTTSGTGETQYF. DNA for the CDR3: TGTGCCAGCAGCTCGAGTACGACTAGCGGGACGGGAGAGACCCAGTACTTC.

This chain links TRBV7-2 with TRBJ2-5, with 15 bases identical to TRBD2. V shed 3 bases and J 2 bases; nucleotides not matched to a gene: 7. Germline values: CDR1 SGHTA, CDR2 FQGNSA. This CDR3 contains 18 residues. Written as DNA, the CDR3 is TGTGCCAGCAGCTTTAAGTTTGGGACTAGCGGGGGGCAAGAGACCCAGTACTTC. This gives the protein CASSFKFGTSGGQETQYF.

The V gene is TRBV7-2, the J gene TRBJ1-6, with 9 bases identical to TRBD1. V gave up 5 bases and J gave up 6 bases; unmatched junction bases: 8. The CDR3 totals 16 residues. Per germline, CDR1 SGHTA and CDR2 FQGNSA. CDR3 bases: TGTGCCAGCAGCCATCCGGACAGGGGAGTTAATTCACCCCTCCACTTT. Protein sequence: CASSHPDRGVNSPLHF.

This sequence joins TRBV5-4 and TRBJ2-6, with D tentatively TRBD1 (5 bases). V lost 4 bases and J 0 bases, leaving 8 bases between the germline ends. CDR3 length: 15 residues. Germline CDR1 and CDR2: SGHNT and YYREEE (reference sequence). The CDR3 DNA sequence: TGTGCCAGCAGCGAGACAGCCTCTGGGGCCAACGTCCTGACTTTC. Its protein is CASSETASGANVLTF.

The rearrangement uses TRBV5-4 and TRBJ1-1; 8 positions match TRBD1. CDR1 and CDR2 from the germline V gene are SGHNT and YYREEE (reference sequence). V lost 3 bases, J lost 0 bases, and 10 bases stayed unmatched. The CDR3 loop spans 17 amino acids. This CDR3 is CASSSAGGRLMNTEAFF. CDR3 nucleotide sequence: TGTGCCAGCAGCTCCGCAGGGGGCCGCCTTATGAACACTGAAGCTTTCTTT.

The rearrangement joins TRBV28 to TRBJ1-4, with no clear D. Looked up from germline, CDR1 is MDHEN and CDR2 is SYDVKM. This CDR3 region has 13 residues. V was trimmed by 3 bases and J by 8 bases, leaving 10 bases between them. The CDR3 protein is CASSFSGIEKLFF. For the CDR3, the DNA is TGTGCCAGCAGTTTTTCGGGTATCGAAAAACTGTTTTTT.